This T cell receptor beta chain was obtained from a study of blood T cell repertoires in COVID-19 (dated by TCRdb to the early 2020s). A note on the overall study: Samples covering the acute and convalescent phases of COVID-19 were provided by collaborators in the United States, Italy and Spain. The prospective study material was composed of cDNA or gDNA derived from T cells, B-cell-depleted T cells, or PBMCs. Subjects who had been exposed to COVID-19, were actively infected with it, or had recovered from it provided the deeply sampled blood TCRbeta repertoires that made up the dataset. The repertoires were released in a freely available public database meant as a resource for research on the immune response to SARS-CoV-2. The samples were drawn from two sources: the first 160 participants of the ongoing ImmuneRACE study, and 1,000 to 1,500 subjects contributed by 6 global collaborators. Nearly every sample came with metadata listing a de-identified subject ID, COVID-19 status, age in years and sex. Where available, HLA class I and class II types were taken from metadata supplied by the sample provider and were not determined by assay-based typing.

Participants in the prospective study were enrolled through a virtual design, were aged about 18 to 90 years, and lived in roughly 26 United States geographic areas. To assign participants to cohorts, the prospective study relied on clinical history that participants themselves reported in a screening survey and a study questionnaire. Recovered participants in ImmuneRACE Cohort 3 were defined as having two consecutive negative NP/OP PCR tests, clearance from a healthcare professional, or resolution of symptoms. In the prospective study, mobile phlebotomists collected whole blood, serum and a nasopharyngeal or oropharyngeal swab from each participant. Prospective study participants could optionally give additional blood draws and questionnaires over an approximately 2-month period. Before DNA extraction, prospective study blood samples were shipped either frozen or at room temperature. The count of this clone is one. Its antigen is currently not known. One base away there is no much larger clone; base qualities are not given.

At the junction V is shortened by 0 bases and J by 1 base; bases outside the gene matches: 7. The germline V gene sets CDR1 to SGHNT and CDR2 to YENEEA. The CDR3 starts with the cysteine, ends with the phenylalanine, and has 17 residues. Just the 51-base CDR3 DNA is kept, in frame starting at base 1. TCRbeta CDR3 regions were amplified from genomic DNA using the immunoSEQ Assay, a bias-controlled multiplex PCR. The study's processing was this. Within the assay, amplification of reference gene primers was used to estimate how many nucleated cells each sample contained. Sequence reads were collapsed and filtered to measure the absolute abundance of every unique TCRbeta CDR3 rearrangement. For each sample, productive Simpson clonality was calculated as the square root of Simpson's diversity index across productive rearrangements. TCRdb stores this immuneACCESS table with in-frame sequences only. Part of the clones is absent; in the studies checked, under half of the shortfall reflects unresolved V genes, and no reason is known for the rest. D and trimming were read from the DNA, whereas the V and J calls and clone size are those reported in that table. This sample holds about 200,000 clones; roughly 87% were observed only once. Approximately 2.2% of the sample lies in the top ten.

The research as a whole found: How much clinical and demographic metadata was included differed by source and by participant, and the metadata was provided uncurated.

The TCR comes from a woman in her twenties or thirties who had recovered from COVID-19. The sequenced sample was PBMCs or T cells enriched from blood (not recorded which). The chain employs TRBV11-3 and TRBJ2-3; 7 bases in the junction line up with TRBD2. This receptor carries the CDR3 CASSLDASRGGTDTQYF. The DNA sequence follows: TGTGCCAGCAGCTTAGATGCCTCCCGGGGGGGCACAGATACGCAGTATTTT.